The clone carrying this T cell receptor beta chain was recorded a few times. Its matching antigen is unknown. Via MiXCR, TCRdb re-called the reads, giving one row per CDR3 protein. This table holds roughly 220,000 distinct CDR3 sequences, approximately 38% found once. This record comes from a study of T cell repertoires in cytomegalovirus infection. Study-level information: Both recently identified HLA-C-restricted and well-studied HLA-B-restricted CMV epitopes were used in the study. It can be stated that public TCR beta signatures indicated CMV infection as well as a matching HLA type. Overall study findings and caveats: Clonotype analysis showed dominance of the ex vivo response by HLA-C-restricted CMV-specific TCR beta clonotypes.

This CDR3 has 16 residues. V lost 1 base and J 3 bases, leaving 13 bases between the germline ends. The V gene's germline CDR1 is SGHNT and CDR2 YENEEA. This clonotype was obtained from a human donor in good health (CMV status not recorded). Some clones in this sample may be carry-over from other donors' samples. This chain connects TRBV11-3 to TRBJ2-1, with a weak D call TRBD1 (5 bases). The sample here was CD8+ T cells from cultured PBMCs, taken from culture after CMV antigen stimulation. CDR3 coding DNA: TGTGCCAGCAGCTTAGCTGAAGGGGCGGTCTACAATGAGCAGTTCTTC. Protein: CASSLAEGAVYNEQFF.